This T cell receptor (beta chain) was identified during a study of tumor-infiltrating lymphocytes in primary liver carcinoma. Overall study: Samples had roughly 3.65 to 7.5 million productive TCRbeta reads, comparable between tissue types. Study-wide results and limits: CD8+ and CD4+ repertoires went uncompared, the samples being bulk unsorted. Blood's top-250-clone fraction was significantly lower than that of tumors (p = 0.039).

Making TCR beta cDNA involved around 500 ng total RNA and a constant-region primer. The TCR beta library was amplified through three nested multiplex PCR rounds in a modified ARM-PCR procedure. Investigators reported that the first two PCR rounds, at roughly 10 cycles each, used TRBV1-TRBV30 forward primers with a C-beta reverse primer. TCRdb re-called the multiplex PCR reads with MiXCR, one entry per CDR3 protein. The sample holds over 250,000 distinct CDR3 sequences, nearly 60% seen once. With regard to this clonotype: The antigen is unknown. An end of the junction differs from the germline gene, which may be a read error.

Germline V gene data show CDR1 as MNHNY and CDR2 as SVGAGI (reference sequence). The CDR3 has 16 residues. RNA was extracted from whole blood without cell sorting, alongside germline DNA. Sequenced material: peripheral blood. This sequence joins TRBV6-6 and TRBJ2-7; 9 bases align to TRBD2. The clonotype comes from a young woman with primary liver carcinoma and hepatitis B virus infection. The CDR3: CASTYSQAGGPYEQYF. The CDR3 bases are TGTGCCAGCACTTACTCCCAAGCGGGAGGTCCCTACGAGCAGTACTTC.